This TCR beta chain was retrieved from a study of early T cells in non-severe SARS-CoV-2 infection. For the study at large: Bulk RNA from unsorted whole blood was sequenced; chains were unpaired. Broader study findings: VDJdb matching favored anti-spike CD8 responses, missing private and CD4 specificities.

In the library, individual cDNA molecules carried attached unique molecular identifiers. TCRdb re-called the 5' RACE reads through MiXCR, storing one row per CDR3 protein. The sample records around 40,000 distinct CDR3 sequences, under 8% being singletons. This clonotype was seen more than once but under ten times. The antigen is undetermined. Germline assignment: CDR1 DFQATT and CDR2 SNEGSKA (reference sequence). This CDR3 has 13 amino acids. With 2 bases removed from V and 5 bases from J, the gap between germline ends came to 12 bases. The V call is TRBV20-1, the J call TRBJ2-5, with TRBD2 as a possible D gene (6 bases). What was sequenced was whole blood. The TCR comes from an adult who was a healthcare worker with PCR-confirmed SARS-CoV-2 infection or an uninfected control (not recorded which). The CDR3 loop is CSARYGGAETQYF. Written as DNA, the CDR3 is TGCAGTGCTAGATACGGGGGAGCGGAGACCCAGTACTTC.